The 25 T cell receptor beta chains below come from one sample, sequenced in a study of OX40 agonist ivuxolimab in advanced cancers. TCRdb keeps only in-frame clones here, not all; method: immunoSEQ multiplex PCR. The sample consists of tens of thousands of clones, roughly nine tenths of them appearing once. The source material was CD4+ or CD8+ T cells sorted from blood, sampled in a trial of the OX40 agonist ivuxolimab. The receptors originated from an adult with an advanced solid tumor such as melanoma, head and neck, liver or kidney cancer.

CDR3: CASSEEGARYQPQHF. Written as DNA, the CDR3 is TGTGCCAGCAGTGAAGAGGGGGCTAGGTATCAGCCCCAGCATTTT. The chain links TRBV2 to TRBJ1-5; 7 nucleotides line up with TRBD1. Germline values: CDR1 SNHLY, CDR2 FYNNEI. The CDR3 has 15 residues. V was clipped by 1 base and J by 5 bases; unmatched bases: 5.

The chain combines TRBV19 with TRBJ2-5; TRBD1 matches at 8 bases. The V gene's germline CDR1 is LNHDA and CDR2 SQIVND (reference sequence). The CDR3 has 15 residues. V dropped 5 bases and J dropped 4; count of bases not matched to a gene: 9. The CDR3 here is CASSSDRALGETQYF. Here the CDR3 DNA reads TGTGCCAGTAGTTCGGACAGGGCCCTCGGAGAGACCCAGTACTTC. Looking up the rest from reference TRBV19 and TRBJ2-5 gives the full variable domain: DGGITQSPKYLFRKEGQNVTLSCEQNLNHDAMYWYRQDPGQGLRLIYYSQIVNDFQKGDIAEGYSVSREKKESFPLTVTSAQKNPTAFYLCASSSDRALGETQYFGPGTRLLVL.

CDR3 residues: CASSFLQGSEKLFF. CDR3 DNA: TGTGCCAGCAGCTTCTTACAGGGATCTGAAAAACTGTTTTTT. This chain connects TRBV5-6 to TRBJ1-4; a weak D match, TRBD1 (6 bases). The V gene lost 2 bases and the J gene lost 7 bases, with 12 bases spanning the gap. Per the germline V gene, CDR1 is SGHDT and CDR2 is YYEEEE. CDR3 length equals 14 residues.

This clone showed up just a few times. This rearrangement joins TRBV19 to TRBJ2-7; possibly TRBD2 for D (6 bases). CDR1 and CDR2 from the germline V gene are LNHDA and SQIVND (reference sequence). The CDR3 has 14 residues. The V end lost 5 bases, the J end lost 6 bases, and 17 bases lay between the germline ends. The CDR3 spells CASSLSRESGEQYF. The CDR3 coding sequence is TGTGCCAGTAGTCTTTCGCGGGAATCGGGCGAGCAGTACTTC. The full variable domain, with the rest looked up from reference TRBV19 and TRBJ2-7, is DGGITQSPKYLFRKEGQNVTLSCEQNLNHDAMYWYRQDPGQGLRLIYYSQIVNDFQKGDIAEGYSVSREKKESFPLTVTSAQKNPTAFYLCASSLSRESGEQYFGPGTRLTVT.

The chain couples TRBV5-1 to TRBJ2-2; D is ambiguous. This CDR3 has 14 amino acids. Germline V gene data show CDR1 as SGHRS and CDR2 as YFSETQ. Trimming took 1 base from V and 5 from J, leaving 9 bases between them. For the CDR3, the DNA is TGCGCCAGCAGCTTGTATCCCGGAACCGGGGAGCTGTTTTTT. Amino acids: CASSLYPGTGELFF.

The chain links TRBV10-3 to TRBJ1-3; D is uncertain. Germline V gene sequence: CDR1 ENHRY, CDR2 SYGVKD. This CDR3 comprises 12 residues. V dropped 2 bases and J dropped 4 bases, with 3 bases sitting between them. The CDR3 DNA reads TGTGCCATCAGTGAGACCGGAAACACCATATATTTT. Its protein product is CAISETGNTIYF.

This clone was counted once. CDR3 coding DNA: TGTGCCAGCAGCTTAGTAGGGCAGAACACTGAAGCTTTCTTT. Amino acid sequence: CASSLVGQNTEAFF. V gene TRBV7-8 combines with J gene TRBJ1-1; D gene unclear. The ends were cut back, 1 base at V and 1 base at J, with 7 bases in the middle. The germline V gene encodes CDR1 SGHVS and CDR2 FQNEAQ. This CDR3 is 14 amino acids long.

This clone was detected a few times. The rearrangement joins TRBV4-2 to TRBJ2-5; D gene ambiguous. Deletions cut 4 bases from V and 4 bases from J, with 10 bases between. The CDR3 is made up of 13 amino acids. CDR1 is LGHNA, CDR2 YNFKEQ, per germline. CDR3 DNA sequence: TGTGCCAGCAGCCGGAGCCAAAGAGAGACCCAGTACTTC. It codes for CASSRSQRETQYF.

J is TRBJ1-2 and V is TRBV2; D not resolved. Germline V gene lookup returns CDR1 SNHLY and CDR2 FYNNEI. This CDR3 region has 14 residues. V was cut by 4 bases and J by 8 bases, with 17 bases left in between. The CDR3 DNA is TGTGCCAGCAGTGGAGTGGCAGGTGCCGCGGGCTACACCTTC. Encoded protein: CASSGVAGAAGYTF.

V usage is TRBV5-4 and J usage is TRBJ1-1; D remains ambiguous. The CDR3 has 13 amino acids. CDR1 and CDR2 from the germline V gene are SGHNT and YYREEE (reference sequence). With 4 bases removed from V and 1 base from J, the gap between germline ends came to 8 bases. CDR3 residues: CASSLRGNTEAFF. CDR3 nucleotide sequence: TGTGCCAGCAGCCTTCGGGGGAACACTGAAGCTTTCTTT.

This clone was detected only a few times. The gene calls are TRBV2 and TRBJ1-2; D may be TRBD1 (6 bases). Germline V lookup: CDR1 SNHLY, CDR2 FYNNEI. Trimming left V 2 bases short and J 6 bases short, with 13 bases between. The CDR3 extends over 14 amino acids. DNA for the CDR3: TGTGCCAGCAGTGAATGGACAGTGGTGGATGGCTACACCTTC. Translated, it gives CASSEWTVVDGYTF.

This clone has a single count. This chain uses TRBV19 with TRBJ1-1, with 7 bases identical to TRBD1. This CDR3 contains 16 residues. CDR1 and CDR2 from the germline V gene are LNHDA and SQIVND (reference sequence). Trimming cost V 4 bases and J 1 base; bases outside gene matches: 9. The DNA for the CDR3 is TGTGCCAGTAGTAGCCTACCGGGACAGACGAACACTGAAGCTTTCTTT. Translating it yields CASSSLPGQTNTEAFF. The full variable domain, rest sourced from reference TRBV19 and TRBJ1-1, is DGGITQSPKYLFRKEGQNVTLSCEQNLNHDAMYWYRQDPGQGLRLIYYSQIVNDFQKGDIAEGYSVSREKKESFPLTVTSAQKNPTAFYLCASSSLPGQTNTEAFFGQGTRLTVV.

V is TRBV19 and J is TRBJ2-1; D is undetermined. Germline CDR1 and CDR2: LNHDA and SQIVND (reference sequence). This CDR3 comprises 15 residues. V was pared by 0 bases and J by 3 bases, with 9 bases between. The CDR3 is CASSIDRRDYNEQFF. The CDR3 DNA sequence: TGTGCCAGTAGTATAGATCGGCGAGACTACAATGAGCAGTTCTTC.

The chain uses TRBV30 and TRBJ2-7; 7 bases align to TRBD1. The trim removed 4 bases at V and 5 bases at J, leaving 8 bases unmatched. The germline CDR1 and CDR2 sequences are GTSNPN and SVGIG (reference sequence). This CDR3 spans 13 amino acids. The CDR3 coding sequence is TGTGCCTGGAAAGGGGGCAGGGGGAACGAGCAGTACTTC. Encoded protein: CAWKGGRGNEQYF. The whole variable domain, filled in from reference TRBV30 and TRBJ2-7, reads SQTIHQWPATLVQPVGSPLSLECTVEGTSNPNLYWYRQAAGRGLQLLFYSVGIGQISSEVPQNLSASRPQDRQFILSSKKLLLSDSGFYLCAWKGGRGNEQYFGPGTRLTVT.

The chain carries TRBV18 and TRBJ1-4; D not certain. Trimming removed 6 bases at V and 6 bases at J, with 14 bases between. The V gene's germline CDR1 is KGHSH and CDR2 LQKENI. The CDR3 totals 14 residues. The CDR3 region is CASSPRGQDEKLFF. The CDR3 DNA is TGTGCCAGCTCCCCTAGAGGGCAGGATGAAAAACTGTTTTTT.

The chain carries TRBV6-5 and TRBJ2-5, with a weak D call TRBD2 (7 bases). Trimming took 9 bases from V and 3 from J, leaving 17 bases between them. The CDR3 length is 14 residues. Per the germline V gene, CDR1 is MNHEY and CDR2 is SVGAGI. This chain's CDR3 is CASHPGGREETQYF. CDR3 nucleotides: TGTGCCAGTCACCCCGGGGGGCGGGAAGAGACCCAGTACTTC.

This chain uses TRBV6-4 with TRBJ2-1; 7 bases are shared with TRBD1. Germline loops: CDR1 MRHNA, CDR2 SNTAGT. CDR3 length: 16 residues. The V segment lost 6 bases and the J segment 4 bases; nucleotides outside the gene matches: 12. CDR3 bases: TGTGCCAGCAGCGACCGGCCGGGACAGATATACAATGAGCAGTTCTTC. It is translated as CASSDRPGQIYNEQFF.

Notes on this clone: The junction does not match germline at one end; this may be a read error. The genes are TRBV7-3 and TRBJ2-3, with D possibly called TRBD1 or TRBD2 (5 bases each). The germline gives CDR1 SGHTA, CDR2 FQGTGA. This CDR3 comprises 12 residues. The CDR3 DNA is TGTGCCAGCAGCTCCTCCGGGACCGTGGCTAGTTTT. Protein product: CASSSSGTVASF.

The CDR3 sequence is CAIGGQGPFYGYTF. Here the CDR3 DNA reads TGTGCCATTGGGGGACAGGGACCCTTCTATGGCTACACCTTC. The rearrangement joins TRBV19 to TRBJ1-2; 9 bases line up with TRBD1. This CDR3 has 14 residues. Unmatched junction bases numbered 10, after V lost 10 bases and J lost 4 bases. The germline V gene encodes CDR1 LNHDA and CDR2 SQIVND (reference sequence).

The gene calls are TRBV28 and TRBJ2-5; 9 bases match TRBD2. Germline values: CDR1 MDHEN, CDR2 SYDVKM. The CDR3 runs to 15 residues. V lost 5 bases, J lost 1 base, and 5 bases stayed unmatched. The CDR3 region is CASSPLTSGQETQYF. The CDR3 DNA is TGTGCCAGCAGTCCCCTGACTAGCGGCCAAGAGACCCAGTACTTC.

The rearrangement links TRBV5-1 to TRBJ1-5; 7 nucleotides line up with TRBD1. After removal of 6 bases from V and 3 bases from J, the junction contained 9 bases not matched to a gene. Germline loops: CDR1 SGHRS, CDR2 YFSETQ. The CDR3 runs to 15 residues. The DNA for the CDR3 is TGCGCCAGCACCCCGGAGGGGGCCTTCAATCAGCCCCAGCATTTT. Protein sequence: CASTPEGAFNQPQHF.

This clone has only one observation. The chain is built from TRBV18 and TRBJ2-5; TRBD2 matches 9 bases. CDR3 length: 14 amino acids. Germline V gene sequence: CDR1 KGHSH, CDR2 LQKENI. V gave up 6 bases and J gave up 3 bases; unmatched junction bases: 5. The CDR3 protein is CASSPTSGEETQYF. Written as DNA, the CDR3 is TGTGCCAGCTCCCCGACTAGCGGAGAAGAGACCCAGTACTTC.

The rearrangement links TRBV25-1 to TRBJ2-3, with TRBD2 as a possible D gene (6 bases). Trimming took off 5 bases at V and 0 bases at J, with 9 bases between the two ends. CDR3 length: 14 residues. The germline V gene encodes CDR1 MGHDK and CDR2 SYGVNS. CDR3 DNA: TGTGCCAGCAGTTCGAGCGGGAGCACAGATACGCAGTATTTT. Amino acids: CASSSSGSTDTQYF.

This sequence joins TRBV11-2 and TRBJ1-4; 8 bases align to TRBD1. This CDR3 has 16 residues. Germline CDR1 and CDR2: SGHAT and FQNNGV. Germline trimming cut 8 bases from V and 7 bases from J; bases unmatched to any gene: 15. In DNA, the CDR3 is TGTGCCAGCCAGCCTACGTGGGGGACAGGTTTTGAAAAACTGTTTTTT. This sequence encodes CASQPTWGTGFEKLFF. The full variable domain, rest sourced from reference TRBV11-2 and TRBJ1-4, is EAGVAQSPRYKIIEKRQSVAFWCNPISGHATLYWYQQILGQGPKLLIQFQNNGVVDDSQLPKDRFSAERLKGVDSTLKIQPAKLEDSAVYLCASQPTWGTGFEKLFFGSGTQLSVL.

The CDR3 DNA is TGTGCCAGCAGCGTAGCGGCATCCAAAGACAATGAGCAGTTCTTC. It codes for CASSVAASKDNEQFF. This chain joins TRBV9 and TRBJ2-1; D is ambiguous. There are 15 residues in the CDR3. V lost 0 bases and J lost 5, with 12 bases in between. Germline V gene data show CDR1 as SGDLS and CDR2 as YYNGEE.